The 18 T cell receptor beta chains in this list originate from one sample, sequenced in a study of blood T cell repertoires in COVID-19. The method was immunoSEQ multiplex PCR; TCRdb's version includes in-frame clones alone and lacks a portion of them. There are fewer than 150,000 clones in the sample; 80% to 90% occur only once, and approximately 3.3% lies in the top ten. The source material was peripheral blood. These receptors were collected from a woman aged 55-69 years with acute or convalescent COVID-19.

This clone came up once. The chain joins TRBV28 to TRBJ1-2, with TRBD1 matching over 7 bases. Germline lookup yields CDR1 MDHEN and CDR2 SYDVKM. V lost 5 bases to trimming and J lost 8 bases; unmatched junction nucleotides: 11. The CDR3 loop spans 14 amino acids. The CDR3 DNA reads TGTGCCAGCAGTCACGACAGGGTAAAGGGAGGCTACACCTTC. The encoded protein is CASSHDRVKGGYTF.

The chain carries TRBV18 and TRBJ1-1; 7 positions agree with TRBD1. Germline assignment: CDR1 KGHSH and CDR2 LQKENI. The length of the CDR3 is 15 residues. The trim removed 0 bases at V and 1 base at J, leaving 2 bases unmatched. CDR3 amino acids: CASSPPTGRNTEAFF. The CDR3 DNA reads TGTGCCAGCTCACCACCGACAGGGAGGAACACTGAAGCTTTCTTT.

The rearrangement links TRBV19 to TRBJ2-1; TRBD2 agrees at 7 bases. V lost 1 base and J lost 6; bases outside the gene matches: 6. There are 15 residues in the CDR3. Germline V gene sequence: CDR1 LNHDA, CDR2 SQIVND (reference sequence). CDR3 amino acids: CASSIVGGISNEQFF. DNA of the CDR3: TGTGCCAGTAGTATAGTGGGGGGGATCTCCAATGAGCAGTTCTTC.

The chain has TRBV7-8 and TRBJ1-2; 8 bases are shared with TRBD1. The germline V gene has CDR1 SGHVS and CDR2 FQNEAQ. The CDR3 extends over 16 amino acids. Germline trimming cut 5 bases from V and 4 bases from J; bases unmatched to any gene: 12. The CDR3 sequence: CASSPNRDRPSYGYTF. CDR3 nucleotide sequence: TGTGCCAGCAGCCCAAACCGGGACAGGCCGAGCTATGGCTACACCTTC.

The V and J genes are TRBV6-5 and TRBJ1-2, with TRBD1 matching over 7 bases. This CDR3 is 14 amino acids long. Trimming took 4 bases from V and 8 from J; bases not matched to a gene: 10. Per germline, CDR1 MNHEY and CDR2 SVGAGI. The CDR3 loop is CASSFGTDLGGYTF. The CDR3, as DNA: TGTGCCAGCAGTTTTGGGACAGACCTCGGAGGCTACACCTTC.

The rearrangement joins TRBV24-1 to TRBJ1-5, with a possible D match to TRBD1 (6 bases). V dropped 3 bases and J dropped 2 bases, with 10 bases sitting between them. CDR1 is KGHDR, CDR2 SFDVKD, per germline. CDR3 length: 15 amino acids. The CDR3 loop is CATSDRQVCNQPQHF. As DNA, the CDR3 is TGTGCCACCAGTGATCGACAGGTGTGCAATCAGCCCCAGCATTTT.

The rearrangement uses TRBV10-3 and TRBJ2-1; TRBD1 is a possible D gene (6 bases). The CDR3 is made up of 14 amino acids. Germline V CDR1 and CDR2: ENHRY, SYGVKD. The ends were cut back, 4 bases at V and 7 bases at J, with 14 bases in the middle. CDR3 DNA: TGTGCCATCAGTGGTTCCACTAGGGGGAATGAGCAGTTCTTC. Amino acids: CAISGSTRGNEQFF.

The chain carries TRBV2 and TRBJ2-1; 10 nucleotides match TRBD2. This CDR3 has 14 residues. From germline, CDR1 is SNHLY and CDR2 FYNNEI. V lost 8 bases, J lost 9 bases, and 10 bases stayed unmatched. The CDR3 DNA reads TGTGCCAGCGGGGGGACTAGCGAAAGTCCTGAGCAGTTCTTC. Residues: CASGGTSESPEQFF.

This clone was observed a single time. The rearrangement joins TRBV5-4 to TRBJ2-1; 9 bases are shared with TRBD2. V lost 4 bases, J lost 10 bases, and 15 bases stayed unmatched. Germline assignment: CDR1 SGHNT and CDR2 YYREEE (reference sequence). The CDR3 contains 16 residues. This chain's CDR3 is CASSPSGSGRPREQFF. CDR3 in DNA: TGTGCCAGCAGCCCGTCGGGGAGCGGGAGGCCCCGGGAGCAGTTCTTC.

V usage is TRBV2 and J usage is TRBJ1-6; the D gene is possibly TRBD1 (6 bases). This CDR3 contains 16 residues. Trimming took 6 bases from V and 5 from J, leaving 17 bases between them. Germline values: CDR1 SNHLY, CDR2 FYNNEI. This CDR3 is CASSRTAPVNNSPLHF. In nucleotides, the CDR3 is TGTGCCAGCAGCCGGACAGCACCTGTTAATAATTCACCCCTCCACTTT.

This chain's CDR3 is CASSGGTGGLFF. CDR3 nucleotides: TGTGCCAGCAGCGGAGGGACCGGTGGGCTGTTTTTT. The chain joins TRBV2 to TRBJ1-4, with a weak D call TRBD1 (5 bases). Germline V gene sequence: CDR1 SNHLY, CDR2 FYNNEI. V lost 6 bases, J lost 14 bases, and 16 bases lay in between. The CDR3 length is 12 residues.

V gene TRBV2 combines with J gene TRBJ1-6, with D unresolved. CDR1 SNHLY and CDR2 FYNNEI come from the germline V gene. The CDR3 extends over 13 amino acids. V dropped 7 bases and J dropped 7 bases, with 11 bases sitting between them. CDR3 nucleotides: TGTGCCAGCAAGGACTTCCAGAATTCACCCCTCCACTTT. It encodes CASKDFQNSPLHF.

The V call is TRBV3-1 (or the pseudogene TRBV3-2), the J call TRBJ2-1; 15 bases fit TRBD2. The CDR3 length is 15 residues. Germline V gene sequence: CDR1 LGHDT, CDR2 YNNKEL (reference sequence). Trimming removed 4 bases from V and 7 bases from J; junction bases left unmatched: 2. The CDR3 protein is CASSPGLAGGNEQFF. CDR3 DNA: TGTGCCAGCAGCCCTGGACTAGCGGGAGGGAATGAGCAGTTCTTC.

The chain combines TRBV28 with TRBJ1-1, with D possibly being TRBD1 (5 bases). CDR1 and CDR2 from the germline V gene are MDHEN and SYDVKM. The ends were cut back, 5 bases at V and 4 bases at J, with 8 bases in the middle. The CDR3 runs 12 residues. CDR3 nucleotide sequence: TGTGCCAGCAGTCTCAGGGTCACTGAAGCTTTCTTT. As protein: CASSLRVTEAFF.

As regards this clone: Other DNA sequences in this specimen translate into the identical CDR3. This chain connects TRBV27 to TRBJ2-2; TRBD1 might be the D (6 bases). From germline, CDR1 is MNHEY and CDR2 SMNVEV (reference sequence). The CDR3 is 14 amino acids. The germline V and J ends were trimmed by 3 bases and 5 bases, with 10 bases remaining between them. CDR3 amino acids: CASSLRRGTGELFF. CDR3 DNA sequence: TGTGCCAGCAGTTTGCGAAGGGGGACCGGGGAGCTGTTTTTT.

The chain has TRBV21-1 and TRBJ2-7; the listed D gene, TRBD1, was not tested against the DNA. TRBV21-1 represents a pseudogene. This CDR3 region has 15 residues. The CDR3 here is CASSNGTGSSHEQYF. CDR3 in DNA: TGTGCCAGCAGCAACGGGACAGGGAGTTCCCACGAGCAGTACTTC.

The chain carries TRBV14 and TRBJ2-1, with TRBD2 identical over 11 bases. Germline CDR1 is SGHDN and CDR2 is FVKESK. This CDR3 region has 14 residues. Losses at the gene ends were 1 base for V and 9 bases for J; bases not matched to a gene: 2. CDR3 protein: CASSQGLAGTEQFF. In DNA, the CDR3 is TGTGCCAGCAGCCAAGGACTAGCGGGAACTGAGCAGTTCTTC.

The V call is TRBV3-1 (or the pseudogene TRBV3-2), the J call TRBJ2-6; 9 positions match TRBD1. With V trimmed by 4 bases and J by 0 bases, 7 bases remained unmatched. Per germline, CDR1 LGHDT and CDR2 YNNKEL (reference sequence). The CDR3 has 18 residues. This chain's CDR3 is CASSRWDRVLSGANVLTF. The CDR3, as DNA: TGTGCCAGCAGCCGATGGGACAGGGTCCTCTCTGGGGCCAACGTCCTGACTTTC.